The rows below give T cell receptor beta chains drawn from one sample of a study of blood T cell repertoires in COVID-19. Data came from immunoSEQ multiplex PCR; TCRdb stores just in-frame clones and leaves some out. The table has 270,000 or so clones, 80% to 90% seen once. Sequencing used peripheral blood. Every receptor here comes from a middle-aged woman who had recovered from COVID-19. The CDR3 runs from the conserved cysteine through the conserved F or W. Each record gives: D gene, V gene, clone size, J gene, CDR3 protein, CDR3 DNA. A D gene is named only where the DNA matches it firmly. Clone size is stated in some rows and not others, as once, few, many or a class when expanded.

d_call: TRBD1; v_call: TRBV4-1; clone_size: .; j_call: TRBJ1-4; cdr3_aa: CASSSTRDRGHGKLFF; cdr3_nt: TGCGCCAGCAGCTCAACCCGCGACAGGGGCCATGGAAAACTGTTTTTT
d_call: .; v_call: TRBV28; clone_size: .; j_call: TRBJ1-1; cdr3_aa: CASSLYAEAFF; cdr3_nt: TGTGCCAGCAGTTTGTATGCTGAAGCTTTCTTT
d_call: TRBD2; v_call: TRBV10-3; clone_size: .; j_call: TRBJ2-5; cdr3_aa: CAISETSVRQETQYF; cdr3_nt: TGTGCCATCAGTGAGACTAGCGTTCGACAAGAGACCCAGTACTTC
d_call: .; v_call: TRBV5-1; clone_size: .; j_call: TRBJ1-3; cdr3_aa: CASSEGVNSGNTIYF; cdr3_nt: TGCGCCAGCAGCGAGGGAGTCAACTCTGGAAACACCATATATTTT
d_call: .; v_call: TRBV5-4; clone_size: .; j_call: TRBJ1-4; cdr3_aa: CASSFQGNEKLFF; cdr3_nt: TGTGCCAGCAGCTTCCAGGGAAATGAAAAACTGTTTTTT
d_call: TRBD2; v_call: TRBV9; clone_size: .; j_call: TRBJ2-2; cdr3_aa: CASSAPGTSSPPGELFF; cdr3_nt: TGTGCCAGCAGCGCACCAGGGACTAGCTCCCCCCCCGGGGAGCTGTTTTTT
d_call: .; v_call: TRBV9; clone_size: .; j_call: TRBJ1-2; cdr3_aa: CASSPPLFPGYTF; cdr3_nt: TGTGCCAGCAGCCCCCCTTTGTTCCCCGGCTACACCTTC
d_call: TRBD1; v_call: TRBV5-6; clone_size: .; j_call: TRBJ2-6; cdr3_aa: CASSGGQGTGANVLTF; cdr3_nt: TGTGCCAGCAGCGGAGGACAGGGGACTGGGGCCAACGTCCTGACTTTC
d_call: .; v_call: TRBV2; clone_size: .; j_call: TRBJ1-1; cdr3_aa: CASRSRVTYTEAFF; cdr3_nt: TGTGCCAGCAGGAGCCGGGTCACCTACACTGAAGCTTTCTTT
d_call: .; v_call: TRBV6-2/TRBV6-3; clone_size: few; j_call: TRBJ2-1; cdr3_aa: CASSQARDWFNEQFF; cdr3_nt: TGTGCCAGCAGCCAGGCACGGGACTGGTTCAATGAGCAGTTCTTC
d_call: .; v_call: TRBV12-3/TRBV12-4; clone_size: .; j_call: TRBJ2-5; cdr3_aa: CASRETGQGTQYF; cdr3_nt: TGTGCCAGCAGGGAGACAGGTCAAGGGACCCAGTACTTC
d_call: .; v_call: TRBV11-2; clone_size: .; j_call: TRBJ1-4; cdr3_aa: CASSIHRGLGEKLFF; cdr3_nt: TGTGCCAGCAGCATCCACCGGGGTTTAGGGGAAAAACTGTTTTTT
d_call: .; v_call: TRBV6-2/TRBV6-3; clone_size: .; j_call: TRBJ2-1; cdr3_aa: CASSSGLSSYNEQFF; cdr3_nt: TGTGCCAGCAGCTCAGGACTTAGCTCCTACAATGAGCAGTTCTTC
d_call: .; v_call: TRBV23-1; clone_size: .; j_call: TRBJ2-5; cdr3_aa: CASSHPGGLGAQYF; cdr3_nt: TGCGCCAGCAGTCATCCGGGCGGGCTTGGGGCCCAGTACTTC
d_call: .; v_call: TRBV10-1; clone_size: .; j_call: TRBJ2-7; cdr3_aa: CASSEGGDGRQYF; cdr3_nt: TGCGCCAGCAGTGAGGGGGGCGATGGGCGTCAGTACTTC
d_call: TRBD1; v_call: TRBV18; clone_size: .; j_call: TRBJ1-2; cdr3_aa: CASSPQQGDHYGYTF; cdr3_nt: TGTGCCAGCTCACCTCAACAGGGGGATCACTATGGCTACACCTTC
d_call: .; v_call: TRBV5-1; clone_size: .; j_call: TRBJ2-5; cdr3_aa: CASSLDGQLQETQYF; cdr3_nt: TGCGCCAGCAGCTTGGATGGACAGCTACAAGAGACCCAGTACTTC
d_call: TRBD1; v_call: TRBV10-3; clone_size: .; j_call: TRBJ1-3; cdr3_aa: CAITMGQLSGNTIYF; cdr3_nt: TGTGCCATCACAATGGGACAGCTCTCTGGAAACACCATATATTTT
d_call: .; v_call: TRBV19; clone_size: .; j_call: TRBJ1-4; cdr3_aa: CASSPGDSMEKLFF; cdr3_nt: TGTGCCAGTAGTCCCGGGGATAGTATGGAAAAACTGTTTTTT
d_call: .; v_call: TRBV2; clone_size: once; j_call: TRBJ1-2; cdr3_aa: CASSDRANGYTF; cdr3_nt: TGTGCCAGCAGTGACAGGGCGAATGGCTACACCTTC
d_call: .; v_call: TRBV4-1; clone_size: .; j_call: TRBJ1-5; cdr3_aa: CASSQESVFQPQHF; cdr3_nt: TGCGCCAGCAGCCAAGAGTCGGTATTTCAGCCCCAGCATTTT
d_call: .; v_call: TRBV10-1; clone_size: once; j_call: TRBJ2-3; cdr3_aa: CASSEEDTDTQYF; cdr3_nt: TGCGCCAGCAGTGAGGAGGACACAGATACGCAGTATTTT
d_call: TRBD1; v_call: TRBV5-1; clone_size: .; j_call: TRBJ1-4; cdr3_aa: CASSRQGAEEGFEKLFF; cdr3_nt: TGCGCCAGCAGCCGACAGGGGGCAGAAGAAGGTTTTGAAAAACTGTTTTTT
d_call: TRBD1; v_call: TRBV5-1; clone_size: .; j_call: TRBJ1-6; cdr3_aa: CATTTGTGGSPLHF; cdr3_nt: TGCGCCACCACGACCGGGACAGGGGGATCACCCCTCCACTTT
d_call: TRBD2; v_call: TRBV2; clone_size: .; j_call: TRBJ2-3; cdr3_aa: CASGSGGQRGDTQYF; cdr3_nt: TGTGCCAGCGGTAGCGGGGGCCAAAGAGGGGATACGCAGTATTTT
d_call: .; v_call: TRBV9; clone_size: .; j_call: TRBJ2-1; cdr3_aa: CASSATMSSYNEQFF; cdr3_nt: TGTGCCAGCAGCGCCACTATGAGCTCCTACAATGAGCAGTTCTTC
d_call: .; v_call: TRBV20-1; clone_size: .; j_call: TRBJ2-1; cdr3_aa: CSASRDGAGNEQFF; cdr3_nt: TGCAGTGCTAGTCGCGATGGTGCAGGCAATGAGCAGTTCTTC
d_call: TRBD1; v_call: TRBV6-6; clone_size: .; j_call: TRBJ2-3; cdr3_aa: CASSYQGQGTDTQYF; cdr3_nt: TGTGCCAGCAGTTACCAGGGACAGGGCACAGATACGCAGTATTTT